Below are 13 T cell receptor beta chains sequenced from a single sample in a study of blood T cell repertoires in COVID-19. TCRdb's copy holds only in-frame clones and misses some; the assay was immunoSEQ multiplex PCR. The sample shows hundreds of thousands of clones, roughly 90% of them seen only once. Sequencing was carried out using PBMCs or T cells enriched from blood (not recorded which). These receptors all come from a woman in her 30s who had recovered from COVID-19.

The chain carries TRBV5-1 and TRBJ2-1; D gene uncertain. CDR1 is SGHRS, CDR2 YFSETQ, per germline. Trimming took 0 bases from V and 6 from J, leaving 10 bases between them. The CDR3 is 14 residues long. The CDR3 is CASSLDPRANEQFF. In DNA, the CDR3 is TGCGCCAGCAGCTTGGACCCTCGCGCCAATGAGCAGTTCTTC.

The gene calls are TRBV28 and TRBJ2-7, with D tentatively TRBD1 (6 bases). The ends were cut back, 4 bases at V and 3 bases at J, with 16 bases in the middle. This CDR3 is 15 amino acids long. The germline V gene encodes CDR1 MDHEN and CDR2 SYDVKM. The CDR3, as DNA: TGTGCCAGCAGTTCCCCCGGGACACGGTACTACGAGCAGTACTTC. This encodes CASSSPGTRYYEQYF.

The genes are TRBV18 and TRBJ2-3; TRBD2 matches at 9 bases. The CDR3 covers 17 residues. V lost 3 bases to trimming and J lost 4 bases; unmatched junction nucleotides: 11. Looked up from germline, CDR1 is KGHSH and CDR2 is LQKENI. This CDR3 is CASSPGLAGVGADTQYF. CDR3 bases: TGTGCCAGCTCACCCGGGTTAGCGGGAGTTGGGGCAGATACGCAGTATTTT. Combining the CDR3 with reference TRBV18 and TRBJ2-3 gives the whole variable domain NAGVMQNPRHLVRRRGQEARLRCSPMKGHSHVYWYRQLPEEGLKFMVYLQKENIIDESGMPKERFSAEFPKEGPSILRIQQVVRGDSAAYFCASSPGLAGVGADTQYFGPGTRLTVL.

The chain employs TRBV19 and TRBJ1-5; the match to TRBD1 covers 8 bases. The CDR3 is made up of 14 amino acids. Germline CDR1 and CDR2: LNHDA and SQIVND (reference sequence). V was pared by 5 bases and J by 4 bases, with 4 bases of the junction left unmatched. The CDR3 nucleotides are TGTGCCAGTAGTTCTCGGACAGGGAATCAGCCCCAGCATTTT. This translates into CASSSRTGNQPQHF.

The J gene is TRBJ2-1, the V gene TRBV18; 7 bases fit TRBD2. V was pared by 2 bases and J by 5 bases, with 9 bases of the junction left unmatched. The CDR3 spans 16 residues. CDR1 and CDR2 from the germline V gene are KGHSH and LQKENI. The DNA for the CDR3 is TGTGCCAGCTCACCATCGGCGGGAGTATTCAACAATGAGCAGTTCTTC. It yields the protein CASSPSAGVFNNEQFF.

The chain is built from TRBV7-2 and TRBJ2-6; D not resolved. Germline CDR1 and CDR2: SGHTA and FQGNSA. Trimming shortened V by 3 bases and J by 4 bases, and 10 bases separated the two germline ends. CDR3 length: 15 residues. CDR3 loop: CASSLEPSGANVLTF. Here the CDR3 DNA reads TGTGCCAGCAGCTTGGAGCCTTCCGGGGCCAACGTCCTGACTTTC.

This chain uses TRBV9 with TRBJ1-2, with D perhaps TRBD1 (6 bases). Trimming cost V 0 bases and J 3 bases, with 12 bases left between them. The length of the CDR3 is 15 residues. Per germline, CDR1 SGDLS and CDR2 YYNGEE. The CDR3 here is CASSVAVTGHYGYTF. CDR3 DNA: TGTGCCAGCAGCGTAGCTGTTACAGGGCACTATGGCTACACCTTC.

The V call is TRBV4-3, the J call TRBJ1-6; 7 bases line up with TRBD1. Trimming at V came to 0 bases and at J to 10 bases, leaving 15 bases not matched to a gene. CDR3 size: 18 residues. CDR1 LGHNA and CDR2 YSLEER come from the germline V gene. The CDR3 protein is CASSQDTKGRQGDSPLHF. CDR3 DNA: TGCGCCAGCAGCCAAGATACAAAAGGAAGACAGGGTGACTCACCCCTCCACTTT.

This sequence joins TRBV28 and TRBJ2-1; no reliable D call. Looked up from germline, CDR1 is MDHEN and CDR2 is SYDVKM. The CDR3 spans 14 residues. Trimming removed 6 bases at V and 0 bases at J, with 9 bases between. CDR3 sequence (DNA): TGTGCCAGCAGGCGACTGTACTCCTACAATGAGCAGTTCTTC. This sequence encodes CASRRLYSYNEQFF.

The J gene is TRBJ1-1, the V gene TRBV5-4; perhaps TRBD1 as D (6 bases). V lost 5 bases and J 7 bases, leaving 12 bases between the germline ends. This CDR3 is 12 amino acids long. CDR1 and CDR2 (germline): SGHNT, YYREEE (reference sequence). DNA of the CDR3: TGTGCCAGCAGTAACCAGGACAGTGAAGCTTTCTTT. Residues: CASSNQDSEAFF.

Only one count was recorded for this clone. CDR3 loop: CASRPLGQGTYGYTF. CDR3 in DNA: TGTGCCAGCAGGCCACTTGGACAGGGAACCTATGGCTACACCTTC. The chain couples TRBV28 to TRBJ1-2; 8 bases are shared with TRBD1. The CDR3 consists of 15 residues. The V gene end was trimmed by 6 bases and the J gene end by 4 bases; junction bases not matched to a gene: 10. The germline CDR1 and CDR2 sequences are MDHEN and SYDVKM.

Of note for this clone: Other DNA sequences of this sample code for an identical CDR3. The chain joins TRBV20-1 to TRBJ2-7, with TRBD2 matching 7 bases. Germline V gene data show CDR1 as DFQATT and CDR2 as SNEGSKA (reference sequence). There are 11 residues in the CDR3. J was trimmed by 7 bases and V by 3 bases; bases with no gene match: 3. The CDR3: CSASRDYEQYF. The CDR3 region has the DNA TGCAGTGCTAGTAGGGACTATGAGCAGTACTTC.

This chain connects TRBV28 to TRBJ2-7, with a tentative D call TRBD1 (6 bases). The ends were cut back, 7 bases at V and 3 bases at J, with 13 bases in the middle. Germline V gene data show CDR1 as MDHEN and CDR2 as SYDVKM. The CDR3 sequence is 13 residues long. The CDR3, as DNA: TGTGCCAGCAAGGGGACACCAGGCTACGAGCAGTACTTC. Its protein product is CASKGTPGYEQYF.